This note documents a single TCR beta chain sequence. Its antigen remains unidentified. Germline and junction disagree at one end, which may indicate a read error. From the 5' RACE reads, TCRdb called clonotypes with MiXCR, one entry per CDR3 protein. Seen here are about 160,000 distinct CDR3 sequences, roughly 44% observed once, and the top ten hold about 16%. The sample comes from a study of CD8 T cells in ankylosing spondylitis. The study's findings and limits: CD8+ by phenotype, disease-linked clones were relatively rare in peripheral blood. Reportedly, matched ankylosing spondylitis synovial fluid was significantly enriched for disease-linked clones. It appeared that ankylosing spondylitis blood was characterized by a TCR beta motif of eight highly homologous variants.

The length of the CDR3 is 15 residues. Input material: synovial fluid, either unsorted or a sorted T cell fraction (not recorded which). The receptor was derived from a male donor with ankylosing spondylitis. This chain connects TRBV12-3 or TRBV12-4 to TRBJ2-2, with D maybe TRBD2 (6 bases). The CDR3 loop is CASRPRDWGTGVLFF. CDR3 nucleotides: TGTGCCAGCCGCCCCCGGGACTGGGGCACCGGGGTGCTGTTTTTT.